What follows are 8 T cell receptor beta chains derived from one specimen sequenced in a study of T cell changes during pregnancy in multiple sclerosis. The method was immunoSEQ multiplex PCR; TCRdb's version includes in-frame clones alone and lacks a portion of them. The sample lists 75,000 to 80,000 clones, about 93% occurring once. Here the sequenced sample was peripheral blood, taken after pregnancy. These receptor sequences come from a female donor in good health, enrolled as a control in a pregnancy study.

This clone was found a few times. The chain employs TRBV4-3 and TRBJ2-7; 12 nucleotides agree with TRBD2. The CDR3 has 16 amino acids. CDR1 and CDR2 (germline): LGHNA, YSLEER. Trimming took 0 bases from V and 7 from J; bases not matched to a gene: 7. The CDR3, as DNA: TGCGCCAGCAGCCAAGATTGGACTAGCGGGATGGGGGAGCAGTACTTC. Translation gives CASSQDWTSGMGEQYF.

The chain recombines TRBV7-2 with TRBJ2-7, with D possibly being TRBD1 (5 bases). The CDR3 consists of 16 residues. V was cut by 0 bases and J by 4 bases, with 16 bases left in between. Per germline, CDR1 SGHTA and CDR2 FQGNSA. The CDR3 loop reads CASSLAADSSFYEQYF. The CDR3 region has the DNA TGTGCCAGCAGCTTAGCCGCCGACAGTTCATTTTACGAGCAGTACTTC. Full variable domain (missing parts from reference TRBV7-2 and TRBJ2-7): GAGVSQSPSNKVTEKGKDVELRCDPISGHTALYWYRQSLGQGLEFLIYFQGNSAPDKSGLPSDRFSAERTGGSVSTLTIQRTQQEDSAVYLCASSLAADSSFYEQYFGPGTRLTVT.

Only one count was recorded for this clone. This chain links TRBV7-2 with TRBJ1-5; a weak D match, TRBD1 (5 bases). V was trimmed by 2 bases and J by 4 bases, leaving 12 bases between them. CDR1 and CDR2 from the germline V gene are SGHTA and FQGNSA. This CDR3 region has 15 residues. CDR3 sequence (DNA): TGTGCCAGCAGCTTAATTACGGGGGAGAATCAGCCCCAGCATTTT. Its translation: CASSLITGENQPQHF. Full variable domain (remainder filled in from reference TRBV7-2 and TRBJ1-5): GAGVSQSPSNKVTEKGKDVELRCDPISGHTALYWYRQSLGQGLEFLIYFQGNSAPDKSGLPSDRFSAERTGGSVSTLTIQRTQQEDSAVYLCASSLITGENQPQHFGDGTRLSIL.

This sequence joins TRBV30 and TRBJ1-1; TRBD1 is a possible D gene (5 bases). The length of the CDR3 is 13 residues. Germline assignment: CDR1 GTSNPN and CDR2 SVGIG (reference sequence). V gave up 4 bases and J gave up 5 bases, with 14 bases separating them. The CDR3 DNA sequence: TGTGCCTGGACAATCAGGGCAGGAACTGAAGCTTTCTTT. It specifies CAWTIRAGTEAFF.

The rearrangement uses TRBV7-8 and TRBJ1-4; 7 bases match TRBD1. Germline CDR1 and CDR2: SGHVS and FQNEAQ. This CDR3 has 15 residues. Trimming took 5 bases from V and 8 from J; bases not matched to a gene: 11. The CDR3 spells CASSPSAGGREKLFF. DNA of the CDR3: TGTGCCAGCAGCCCCTCGGCAGGGGGGCGGGAAAAACTGTTTTTT. The variable domain in full, completed from reference TRBV7-8 and TRBJ1-4, reads GAGVSQSPRYKVAKRGQDVALRCDPISGHVSLFWYQQALGQGPEFLTYFQNEAQLDKSGLPSDRFFAERPEGSVSTLKIQRTQQEDSAVYLCASSPSAGGREKLFFGSGTQLSVL.

As to this clone: This sequence may be a read error, since a much larger clone differs from it by one base. J is TRBJ2-2 and V is TRBV9; D gene unclear. Germline V gene lookup returns CDR1 SGDLS and CDR2 YYNGEE. The V end was cut by 0 bases, the J end by 1 base, with 4 bases between. This CDR3 is 14 amino acids long. The CDR3 loop reads CASSVGGNTGELFF. The CDR3 DNA sequence: TGTGCCAGCAGCGTAGGAGGGAACACCGGGGAGCTGTTTTTT.

This rearrangement joins TRBV7-6 to TRBJ2-3; possible D gene TRBD1, 6 bases. This CDR3 is 11 amino acids long. The V end lost 7 bases, the J end lost 4 bases, and 6 bases lay between the germline ends. Germline V gene lookup returns CDR1 SGHVS and CDR2 FNYEAQ. The CDR3 region is CASKGADTQYF. The CDR3 DNA is TGTGCCAGCAAGGGGGCAGATACGCAGTATTTT. Together with reference TRBV7-6 and TRBJ2-3, the CDR3 gives the full variable domain: GAGVSQSPRYKVTKRGQDVALRCDPISGHVSLYWYRQALGQGPEFLTYFNYEAQQDKSGLPNDRFSAERPEGSISTLTIQRTEQRDSAMYRCASKGADTQYFGPGTRLTVL.

The chain has TRBV5-1 and TRBJ2-3; perhaps TRBD1 as D (7 bases). From germline, CDR1 is SGHRS and CDR2 YFSETQ. V shed 4 bases and J shed 1 base, with 13 bases lying between them. This CDR3 region has 15 residues. CDR3 region: CASSPQGGRTDTQYF. The CDR3 DNA reads TGCGCCAGCAGCCCCCAGGGGGGCCGCACAGATACGCAGTATTTT.